The next 29 T cell receptor beta chains were all read from a single sample in a study of blood T cell repertoires in COVID-19. The data were produced by immunoSEQ multiplex PCR, yet TCRdb's version contains in-frame clones alone and is incomplete. Counted here are about 230,000 clones, roughly 84% occurring once; the ten biggest clones make up 15% to 20%. The sequenced material came from peripheral blood. These receptors were taken from an elderly woman with active or convalescent COVID-19.

This clone was counted between two and nine times. This chain joins TRBV11-2 and TRBJ2-1; 9 bases align to TRBD2. V lost 6 bases, J lost 5 bases, and 8 bases stayed unmatched. Looked up from germline, CDR1 is SGHAT and CDR2 is FQNNGV. The CDR3 runs to 15 residues. The CDR3 nucleotides read TGTGCCAGCAGGCATCTAGCGGGAACTCACAATGAGCAGTTCTTC. Its translation is CASRHLAGTHNEQFF.

In its sample, this clone was seen a few times. The rearrangement links TRBV9 to TRBJ2-7; 9 bases are shared with TRBD1. This CDR3 comprises 15 residues. Germline trimming cut 0 bases from V and 5 bases from J; bases unmatched to any gene: 6. Germline V gene sequence: CDR1 SGDLS, CDR2 YYNGEE. The CDR3, as DNA: TGTGCCAGCAGCGTAGCCGGGACAGGGACCGACGAGCAGTACTTC. Amino acids: CASSVAGTGTDEQYF.

This chain uses TRBV18 with TRBJ2-7; the D is unclear. This CDR3 is built from 14 residues. Per germline, CDR1 KGHSH and CDR2 LQKENI. The V end lost 2 bases, the J end lost 0 bases, and 8 bases lay between the germline ends. The CDR3 DNA sequence: TGTGCCAGCTCACCATTGGCGGTCTCCTACGAGCAGTACTTC. This encodes CASSPLAVSYEQYF.

V gene TRBV24-1 combines with J gene TRBJ2-1, with TRBD2 matching 12 bases. Trimming at V came to 5 bases and at J to 6 bases, leaving 10 bases not matched to a gene. The germline V gene encodes CDR1 KGHDR and CDR2 SFDVKD. CDR3 length: 17 amino acids. CDR3 nucleotides: TGTGCCACCAGTGGCTCTCCGGGGACTAGCGGGCTCAATGAGCAGTTCTTC. As protein: CATSGSPGTSGLNEQFF.

J is TRBJ1-2 and V is TRBV19; 8 positions agree with TRBD1. CDR1 and CDR2 (germline): LNHDA, SQIVND (reference sequence). The CDR3 length is 15 residues. V lost 5 bases, J lost 4 bases, and 9 bases stayed unmatched. In DNA, the CDR3 is TGTGCCAGTAGTCCGGGGACAGGACTAATCTATGGCTACACCTTC. This gives the protein CASSPGTGLIYGYTF.

CDR3 sequence (DNA): TGTGCCAGCAGTTACACTAAGGACAGGGCCGAGCAGTACTTC. It is translated as CASSYTKDRAEQYF. The chain employs TRBV6-2 or TRBV6-3 and TRBJ2-7; 8 nucleotides line up with TRBD1. The V segment lost 2 bases and the J segment 6 bases; nucleotides outside the gene matches: 6. Germline loops: CDR1 MNHEY, CDR2 SVGEGT. This CDR3 contains 14 residues.

The chain joins TRBV29-1 to TRBJ1-2; TRBD1 might be the D (5 bases). The germline gives CDR1 SQVTM, CDR2 ANQGSEA. The V end lost 6 bases, the J end lost 4 bases, and 15 bases lay between the germline ends. The CDR3 loop spans 13 amino acids. This chain's CDR3 is CSVGLSLGYGYTF. The CDR3 nucleotides are TGCAGCGTGGGGCTGTCCTTAGGCTATGGCTACACCTTC.

The chain couples TRBV6-2 or TRBV6-3 to TRBJ2-5; a weak D match, TRBD2 (6 bases). With 0 bases removed from V and 0 bases from J, the gap between germline ends came to 11 bases. CDR3 length: 16 amino acids. Germline V lookup: CDR1 MNHEY, CDR2 SVGEGT. The DNA of the CDR3 is TGTGCCAGCAGTTACTCGATAGCGGCGTACCAAGAGACCCAGTACTTC. Translating gives CASSYSIAAYQETQYF.

The chain carries TRBV25-1 and TRBJ2-1, with 7 bases lining up with TRBD1. CDR1 MGHDK and CDR2 SYGVNS come from the germline V gene. CDR3 size: 15 residues. With 5 bases clipped from V and 0 bases from J, the junction kept 4 bases outside the gene matches. The CDR3 nucleotides read TGTGCCAGCAGTTTACACAGGGGCTCCTACAATGAGCAGTTCTTC. Amino acid sequence: CASSLHRGSYNEQFF.

The chain is built from TRBV19 and TRBJ2-7; D possibly corresponds to TRBD2 (5 bases). Trimming took off 6 bases at V and 2 bases at J, with 14 bases between the two ends. This CDR3 comprises 14 residues. The germline V gene encodes CDR1 LNHDA and CDR2 SQIVND (reference sequence). Here the CDR3 reads CASRPLAEAYEQYF. The CDR3 DNA reads TGTGCCAGTAGGCCGCTGGCGGAGGCCTACGAGCAGTACTTC.

This chain uses TRBV28 with TRBJ2-4, with a tentative D call TRBD2 (7 bases). The CDR3 extends over 15 amino acids. The germline V and J ends were trimmed by 4 bases and 7 bases, with 17 bases remaining between them. CDR1 is MDHEN and CDR2 is SYDVKM in the germline V gene. CDR3 sequence reads: CASSSRGGRMNIQYF. The CDR3 DNA is TGTGCCAGCAGTTCGAGGGGGGGGAGGATGAACATTCAGTACTTC.

This clone was seen once. This chain connects TRBV28 to TRBJ1-2, with 9 bases aligning to TRBD1. Germline assignment: CDR1 MDHEN and CDR2 SYDVKM. This CDR3 is built from 14 residues. V trimming: 1 base; J trimming: 6 bases; junction bases outside the gene matches: 3. DNA of the CDR3: TGTGCCAGCAGTTTATCCGACAGGGGGAATGGCTACACCTTC. Residues: CASSLSDRGNGYTF.

The V call is TRBV30, the J call TRBJ2-3; 8 nucleotides match TRBD1. CDR3 length: 15 residues. The V gene's germline CDR1 is GTSNPN and CDR2 SVGIG (reference sequence). Trimming at V came to 5 bases and at J to 2 bases, leaving 9 bases not matched to a gene. CDR3 region: CAWAPGQASTDTQYF. The DNA of the CDR3 is TGTGCCTGGGCTCCGGGACAGGCATCCACAGATACGCAGTATTTT.

This chain's CDR3 is CASSPISGQGAGYTF. CDR3 nucleotides: TGTGCCAGCTCACCAATCTCGGGACAGGGTGCTGGCTACACCTTC. V gene TRBV18 combines with J gene TRBJ1-2; TRBD1 aligns across 9 bases. The CDR3 contains 15 residues. Unmatched junction bases numbered 8, after V lost 2 bases and J lost 7 bases. Germline CDR1 reads KGHSH; CDR2 reads LQKENI.

This clone appeared a few times. The chain employs TRBV21-1 and TRBJ1-1; the table names TRBD1, a call not compared with the DNA. TRBV21-1 is flagged as a pseudogene. This CDR3 contains 17 residues. The CDR3 DNA sequence: TGTGCCAGCAGCAAAATCGCGAACAGGGGGCGCGGGACTGAAGCTTTCTTT. Encoded protein: CASSKIANRGRGTEAFF.

The chain joins TRBV2 to TRBJ1-1; TRBD1 aligns across 12 bases. The V gene's germline CDR1 is SNHLY and CDR2 FYNNEI. This CDR3 is built from 20 residues. Trimming took 5 bases from V and 3 from J; bases not matched to a gene: 19. The CDR3 bases are TGTGCCAGCAGTAACACCCGGGACAGGGGGCGGGTGTTGAAGGACACTGAAGCTTTCTTT. The encoded protein is CASSNTRDRGRVLKDTEAFF.

The rearrangement uses TRBV11-3 and TRBJ2-5, with D perhaps TRBD1 (6 bases). Germline CDR1 reads SGHNT; CDR2 reads YENEEA. The CDR3 runs to 16 residues. V lost 1 base and J 4 bases, leaving 16 bases between the germline ends. Here the CDR3 reads CASSLGSGRGGETQYF. The CDR3 DNA reads TGTGCCAGCAGCTTAGGTTCCGGCAGGGGCGGAGAGACCCAGTACTTC.

The rearrangement uses TRBV7-9 and TRBJ2-5; D is possibly TRBD1 (7 bases). Germline CDR1 SEHNR, CDR2 FQNEAQ (reference sequence). V lost 5 bases and J 6 bases, leaving 25 bases between the germline ends. The CDR3 consists of 17 residues. The chain's CDR3 is CASSQRRDSQEPKTQYF. The CDR3 nucleotides read TGTGCCAGCAGCCAACGGCGGGACAGCCAGGAGCCAAAGACCCAGTACTTC.

This clone was seen only once. This chain joins TRBV3-1 (or the pseudogene TRBV3-2) and TRBJ2-3; 10 bases match TRBD2. Germline V lookup: CDR1 LGHDT, CDR2 YNNKEL (reference sequence). With V trimmed by 3 bases and J by 2 bases, 5 bases remained unmatched. The CDR3 consists of 16 residues. CDR3 coding DNA: TGTGCCAGCAGCCAGTTAGCGGGGGGCCACACAGATACGCAGTATTTT. It translates to CASSQLAGGHTDTQYF.

DNA of the CDR3: TGCGCCAGCAGCACGCCGGGGAACACTGAAGCTTTCTTT. Amino acids: CASSTPGNTEAFF. This sequence joins TRBV5-1 and TRBJ1-1; no definite D call. The CDR3 runs 13 residues. CDR1 is SGHRS and CDR2 is YFSETQ in the germline V gene. Trimming stripped 4 bases from V and 1 base from J, with 8 bases between.

This clone was counted a few times. This chain links TRBV28 with TRBJ2-5; 9 bases are shared with TRBD1. Germline lookup yields CDR1 MDHEN and CDR2 SYDVKM. The CDR3 loop spans 16 amino acids. The V and J ends lost 6 bases and 2 bases, in that order; junction bases with no gene match: 10. The CDR3 protein is CASRKADRGVQETQYF. As DNA, the CDR3 is TGTGCCAGCAGAAAGGCGGACAGGGGAGTACAAGAGACCCAGTACTTC.

There are a few counts of this clone. The genes are TRBV5-1 and TRBJ2-5; D is unresolved. Germline V CDR1 and CDR2: SGHRS, YFSETQ. The germline V and J ends were trimmed by 8 bases and 0 bases, with 8 bases remaining between them. The CDR3 is 12 amino acids. The CDR3 here is CASRENQETQYF. CDR3 DNA sequence: TGCGCCAGTCGTGAGAACCAAGAGACCCAGTACTTC.

This clone showed up just once. The chain combines TRBV6-2 or TRBV6-3 with TRBJ1-5; D not certain. The V and J ends lost 2 bases and 0 bases respectively, with 17 bases between them. CDR3 length: 18 residues. The germline V gene encodes CDR1 MNHEY and CDR2 SVGEGT. CDR3 residues: CASSYPGDGSYSNQPQHF. The CDR3 DNA reads TGTGCCAGCAGTTACCCCGGGGATGGGTCCTATAGCAATCAGCCCCAGCATTTT.

This clone has only one observation. This chain links TRBV5-5 with TRBJ1-2; no firm D call. This CDR3 has 16 residues. Germline V lookup: CDR1 SGHKS, CDR2 YYEKEE (reference sequence). Trimming cost V 2 bases and J 5 bases, with 19 bases left between them. CDR3 DNA sequence: TGTGCCAGCAGCTTAAGTGCAAGCGGGGATTATTATGGCTACACCTTC. Its translation is CASSLSASGDYYGYTF.

The V call is TRBV5-1, the J call TRBJ1-1; 8 nucleotides align to TRBD1. V lost 4 bases and J lost 1; bases outside the gene matches: 3. Germline V CDR1 and CDR2: SGHRS, YFSETQ. This CDR3 spans 14 amino acids. For the CDR3, the DNA is TGCGCCAGCAGCCGAACAGGGGGGAACACTGAAGCTTTCTTT. It encodes CASSRTGGNTEAFF.

This clone was detected once. The V and J genes are TRBV6-5 and TRBJ2-3; 7 nucleotides line up with TRBD1. From germline, CDR1 is MNHEY and CDR2 SVGAGI. V lost 6 bases and J lost 3; bases outside the gene matches: 9. The CDR3 covers 15 residues. CDR3 sequence (DNA): TGTGCCAGCAGCTTCGACAGGGTGGAGACAGATACGCAGTATTTT. It encodes CASSFDRVETDTQYF.

Comment on this clone: This CDR3 is also generated by other DNA sequences in the sample. The chain has TRBV7-9 and TRBJ1-5; D perhaps matches TRBD1 (6 bases). Germline loops: CDR1 SEHNR, CDR2 FQNEAQ (reference sequence). V dropped 5 bases and J dropped 7 bases, with 12 bases sitting between them. This CDR3 spans 13 amino acids. The CDR3 is CASSPGQRQPQHF. CDR3 DNA: TGTGCCAGCAGCCCAGGACAGAGGCAGCCCCAGCATTTT.

This chain connects TRBV28 to TRBJ2-1, with TRBD1 matching over 10 bases. This CDR3 comprises 15 residues. V trimming: 4 bases; J trimming: 8 bases; junction bases outside the gene matches: 8. Per germline, CDR1 MDHEN and CDR2 SYDVKM. The chain's CDR3 is CASSSAGQGDHEQFF. DNA for the CDR3: TGTGCCAGCAGTTCAGCAGGACAGGGGGACCATGAGCAGTTCTTC.

This chain joins TRBV30 and TRBJ2-1, with 7 bases identical to TRBD1. The junction had 8 bases not matched to a gene; V was cut back by 3 bases and J by 9 bases. The germline V gene encodes CDR1 GTSNPN and CDR2 SVGIG (reference sequence). This CDR3 comprises 13 residues. The CDR3 is CAWRRQGSGEQFF. For the CDR3, the DNA is TGTGCCTGGAGGAGACAGGGTTCAGGTGAGCAGTTCTTC. The full variable domain, with the rest looked up from reference TRBV30 and TRBJ2-1, is SQTIHQWPATLVQPVGSPLSLECTVEGTSNPNLYWYRQAAGRGLQLLFYSVGIGQISSEVPQNLSASRPQDRQFILSSKKLLLSDSGFYLCAWRRQGSGEQFFGPGTRLTVL.